This record covers a single T cell receptor (beta chain). Which antigen it targets is not known. Qualities for individual bases were not recorded, and no much larger clone is one base off. The data stem from a study of shared clonotypes between healthy human individuals (dated by TCRdb to the early 2020s). Broadly, across the study: The cohort included three men and a couple of women between 18 and 49 years of age. For each donor, three plates each were used for CD4 naive and CD4 memory, two plates were used for CD8 naive, and one plate was used for CD8 memory. Blood TCR repertoires of a handful of healthy adults were deeply sequenced to estimate repertoire size and the extent of clonotype sharing between individuals. Different laboratories and diverse techniques were used to prepare libraries and sequence TCR repertoires, to increase sequencing depth and limit assay-specific biases. Between about 0.85 and 10 billion PBMCs per donor were obtained by leukapheresis.

Trimming at the junction amounts to 3 bases on V and 0 bases on J, and the germline ends lie 10 bases apart. The CDR3 goes from the cysteine to the phenylalanine over 15 residues. Only the CDR3 region is kept as DNA, spanning 45 bases read in frame from base 1. From a lookup of the germline V gene, CDR1 and CDR2 are MDHEN and SYDVKM. Summary of the overall study and its limitations: Sampling was limited to blood, and TCR repertoires in tissue likely differ from TCR repertoires in blood. Clonotypes shared by all four sorted-subset donors showed higher generation probabilities than non-shared clonotypes. Pairwise subsampling led to the expectation that sequencing depth would affect the degree of clonotype sharing among donors. Estimated clonotype richness was generally larger for naive than for memory subsets. Even with the large sequencing depth, rarefaction of the sorted-subset datasets indicated that sequencing was incomplete. The small number of donors limited the genetic and exposure-history diversity represented. Sharing across several donors was observed for around 5% of naive CD4, less than 4% of naive CD8, 2% to 2.5% of memory CD4, and about 0.4% of memory CD8 clonotypes.

CD8 naive samples were CD45RO-negative cells positively selected for CCR7, giving a CD45RA+CCR7+ population that excluded TemRA cells. Healthy HIV-negative adults with no recently reported acute infections or vaccinations were included as donors. Every donor was a Caucasian adult living in Nashville, Tennessee, USA. Blood was collected by leukapheresis, and PBMCs were isolated by Ficoll-Histopaque density gradient centrifugation and then cryopreserved in liquid nitrogen vapor phase. Analytical flow cytometry was used to check the purity and quantity of each magnetically sorted T cell population. Genomic DNA was isolated from every sorted fraction and measured by UV absorbance on a Nanodrop 2000c. Using the deep immunoSEQ assay, TCR CDR3 regions were amplified from genomic DNA by multiplex PCR. For each cell subset, the extracted genomic DNA was distributed evenly across all wells of several immunoSEQ 96-well plates, and each plate served as one replicate. For sorted subsets, around 200 ng genomic DNA, equal to 25,000 to 35,000 T cell genomes, was loaded into each replicate PCR. Purified libraries were quantified with a Qubit 3.0 fluorometer, sized on a Bioanalyzer 2100, and re-quantified with the KAPA Library Quantification kit. A separate single-read 150-cycle Illumina NextSeq 550 flow cell was used to sequence each immunoSEQ 96-well plate. The source study handled its data this way. Because the immunoSEQ output held only junctional sequences and lacked quality scores, the filtering could not match the filtering applied to full-length reads. Sequences were annotated with PyIR, a Python wrapper for IgBLAST v1.9, and V/J genes and CDR3 were assigned using IMGT germline references. Reads were removed for weak V/J assignments (E-value above 1e-6), missing CDR3, stop codons, out-of-frame junctions, or ambiguous translated residues. V3J clonotypes were defined by identical inferred V gene, J gene, and CDR3 amino acid sequence. To compute the percentage overlap between repertoires, the number of shared unique clonotypes was divided by the size of the smaller repertoire. RTK rarefaction, the Chao1 estimator, and Recon v2.1 estimates of unobserved clonotypes were used to assess repertoire richness. Generation probabilities were computed with OLGA for all TCRbeta clonotypes obtained by the gDNA method from a few donors. TCRdb stores this immuneACCESS table with in-frame sequences only. Part of the clones is absent; in the studies checked, under half of the shortfall reflects unresolved V genes, and no reason is known for the rest. V and J calls and clone size are as listed in that table; D and trimming were resolved from the DNA. The sample table lists 550,000 to 650,000 clones, approximately 96% of them with a count of one. The ten top clones hold 0.11% of the sample.

The sequence was obtained from a woman younger than 45 in good health. The specimen was naive CD8+ T cells sorted from blood. Explained via the paper, the cell subset or site label denotes: CD45RA+CCR7+. In this chain, TRBV28 is recombined with TRBJ2-3; the D gene cannot be resolved reliably. The CDR3 amino acid sequence is: CASSFSVSSTDTQYF. The DNA sequence follows: TGTGCCAGCAGTTTCTCTGTGTCCAGCACAGATACGCAGTATTTT.